The 6 T cell receptor beta chains in this list originate from one sample, sequenced in a study of shared T cell receptors in the human thymus. This table comes from immunoSEQ multiplex PCR, and its TCRdb copy is limited to in-frame clones, with some not included. Of approximately 760,000 clones in the sample, 70% to 90% are singletons; the top ten hold around 0.0094%. These sequences were also reported in another study, on human thymus T cells.

The specimen was thymocytes. The source is a girl less than two years old with a congenital heart defect.

The V and J genes are TRBV2 and TRBJ2-7, with 10 bases matching TRBD1. The germline V gene encodes CDR1 SNHLY and CDR2 FYNNEI. The CDR3 sequence is 13 residues long. V was pared by 6 bases and J by 5 bases, with 4 bases of the junction left unmatched. The DNA for the CDR3 is TGTGCCAGCAGGGGGACAGGGGAAGACGAGCAGTACTTC. It codes for CASRGTGEDEQYF. The entire variable domain, with the rest obtained from reference TRBV2 and TRBJ2-7, is as follows: EPEVTQTPSHQVTQMGQEVILRCVPISNHLYFYWYRQILGQKVEFLVSFYNNEISEKSEIFDDQFSVERPDGSNFTLKIRSTKLEDSAMYFCASRGTGEDEQYFGPGTRLTVT.

The chain employs TRBV5-1 and TRBJ1-2; perhaps TRBD1 as D (6 bases). Trimming shortened V by 0 bases and J by 1 base, and 16 bases separated the two germline ends. Germline V CDR1 and CDR2: SGHRS, YFSETQ. The CDR3 length is 17 residues. The CDR3 reads CASSLAPGTQINYGYTF. The CDR3 nucleotides are TGCGCCAGCAGCTTGGCCCCCGGGACACAGATTAACTATGGCTACACCTTC.

In DNA form, the CDR3 reads TGTGCCAGCAGTACTAGGGGACAGGGACAGACCCAGTACTTC. Protein: CASSTRGQGQTQYF. This sequence joins TRBV27 and TRBJ2-5, with 9 bases matching TRBD1. CDR1 is MNHEY, CDR2 SMNVEV, per germline (reference sequence). This CDR3 comprises 14 residues. Losses at the gene ends were 5 bases for V and 6 bases for J; bases not matched to a gene: 7.

In this sample, this clone turned up a few times. The V and J genes are TRBV12-5 and TRBJ2-1, with D maybe TRBD1 (6 bases). This CDR3 contains 14 residues. Germline CDR1 reads LGHNT; CDR2 reads FRNRAP. V dropped 3 bases and J dropped 5 bases, with 11 bases sitting between them. This CDR3 reads CASGFCGGHNEQFF. DNA for the CDR3: TGTGCTAGTGGTTTTTGTGGGGGCCACAATGAGCAGTTCTTC.

This clone was found once. V is TRBV27 and J is TRBJ1-5, with D tentatively TRBD1 (6 bases). From germline, CDR1 is MNHEY and CDR2 SMNVEV (reference sequence). The CDR3 sequence is 13 residues long. Trimming shortened V by 3 bases and J by 6 bases, and 9 bases separated the two germline ends. The CDR3 region is CASSLRGGQPQHF. The CDR3 coding sequence is TGTGCCAGCAGTTTGAGGGGGGGTCAGCCCCAGCATTTT.

The chain links TRBV6-5 to TRBJ1-1; no firm D call. CDR1 is MNHEY, CDR2 SVGAGI, per germline. This CDR3 region has 15 residues. V was cut by 0 bases and J by 4 bases, with 12 bases left in between. This CDR3 is CASSYSGILGTEAFF. CDR3 sequence (DNA): TGTGCCAGCAGTTACTCCGGGATTCTGGGCACTGAAGCTTTCTTT.